This T cell receptor (beta chain) was captured by sequencing in a study of blood T cell repertoires in COVID-19. On the study more broadly: The United States, Italy and Spain provided the acute and convalescent COVID-19 samples. Sources were T cells, B-cell-depleted T cells, or PBMCs; the material itself was cDNA or gDNA.

Authors' analysis steps: Scientists estimated how many nucleated cells there were by amplifying reference gene primers. Sequencing was performed with immunoSEQ multiplex PCR; in TCRdb, only in-frame clones are kept and a portion is missing. The V and J calls and clone size are taken from that table; D and trimming were inferred from the DNA. The table has about 40,000 clones, approximately 83% seen once. Germline assignment: CDR1 MDHEN and CDR2 SYDVKM. V was pared by 4 bases and J by 9 bases, with 28 bases of the junction left unmatched. The CDR3 contains 20 residues. The chain combines TRBV28 with TRBJ1-2, with 8 bases lining up with TRBD1. The clonotype originates from a woman aged 55 to 70 with acute or convalescent COVID-19. What was sequenced was peripheral blood. The CDR3 spells CASSSPYPGTGFAGVGSYTF. CDR3 DNA: TGTGCCAGCAGTTCACCATACCCGGGGACAGGATTTGCCGGGGTCGGGAGCTACACCTTC.